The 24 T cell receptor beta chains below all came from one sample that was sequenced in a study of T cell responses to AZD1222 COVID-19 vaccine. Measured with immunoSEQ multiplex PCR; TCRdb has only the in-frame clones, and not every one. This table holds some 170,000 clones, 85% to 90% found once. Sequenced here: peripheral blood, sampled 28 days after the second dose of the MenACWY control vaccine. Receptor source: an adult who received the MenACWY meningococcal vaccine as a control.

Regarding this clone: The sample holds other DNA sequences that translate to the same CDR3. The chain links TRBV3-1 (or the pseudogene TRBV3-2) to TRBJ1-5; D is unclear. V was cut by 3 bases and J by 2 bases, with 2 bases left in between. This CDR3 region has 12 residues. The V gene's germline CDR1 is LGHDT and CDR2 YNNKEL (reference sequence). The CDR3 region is CASSQGNQPQHF. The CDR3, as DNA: TGTGCCAGCAGCCAGGGCAATCAGCCCCAGCATTTT.

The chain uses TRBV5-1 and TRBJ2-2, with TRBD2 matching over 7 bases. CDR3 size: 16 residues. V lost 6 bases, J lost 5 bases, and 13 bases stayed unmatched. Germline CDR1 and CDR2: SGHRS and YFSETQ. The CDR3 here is CASTLRTSGLTGELFF. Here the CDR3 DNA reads TGCGCCAGCACCTTACGGACTAGTGGCTTAACCGGGGAGCTGTTTTTT. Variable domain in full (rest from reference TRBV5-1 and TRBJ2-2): KAGVTQTPRYLIKTRGQQVTLSCSPISGHRSVSWYQQTPGQGLQFLFEYFSETQRNKGNFPGRFSGRQFSNSRSEMNVSTLELGDSALYLCASTLRTSGLTGELFFGEGSRLTVL.

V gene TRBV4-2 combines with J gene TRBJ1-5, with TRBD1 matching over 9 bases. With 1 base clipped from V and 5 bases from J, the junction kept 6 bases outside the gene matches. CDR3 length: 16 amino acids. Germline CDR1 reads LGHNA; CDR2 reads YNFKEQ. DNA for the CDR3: TGTGCCAGCAGCCAAGGGCACAGGGGGCGGGATCAGCCCCAGCATTTT. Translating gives CASSQGHRGRDQPQHF.

The CDR3 region is CASSKGLSNQPQHF. Written as DNA, the CDR3 is TGTGCCAGCAGTAAAGGACTTAGCAATCAGCCCCAGCATTTT. The gene calls are TRBV27 and TRBJ1-5; D call uncertain. There are 14 residues in the CDR3. Per the germline V gene, CDR1 is MNHEY and CDR2 is SMNVEV (reference sequence). Trimming stripped 5 bases from V and 0 bases from J, with 8 bases between.

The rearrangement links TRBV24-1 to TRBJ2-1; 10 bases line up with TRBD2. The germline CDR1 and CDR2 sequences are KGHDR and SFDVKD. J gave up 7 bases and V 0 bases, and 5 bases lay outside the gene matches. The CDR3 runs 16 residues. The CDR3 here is CATSDLSSGRMNEQFF. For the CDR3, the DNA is TGTGCCACCAGTGATTTGAGTAGCGGGAGGATGAATGAGCAGTTCTTC.

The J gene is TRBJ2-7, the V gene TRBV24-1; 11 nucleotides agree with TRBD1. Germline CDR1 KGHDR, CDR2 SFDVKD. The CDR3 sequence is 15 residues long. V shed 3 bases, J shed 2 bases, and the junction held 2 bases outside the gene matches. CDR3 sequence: CATSDPGQGAYEQYF. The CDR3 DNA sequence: TGTGCCACCAGTGATCCGGGACAGGGGGCCTACGAGCAGTACTTC.

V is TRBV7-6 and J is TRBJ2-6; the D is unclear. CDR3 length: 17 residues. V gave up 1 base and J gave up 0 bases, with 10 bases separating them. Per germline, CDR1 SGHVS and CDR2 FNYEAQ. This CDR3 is CASSLGQSISGANVLTF. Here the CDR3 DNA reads TGTGCCAGCAGCTTAGGGCAGTCAATCTCTGGGGCCAACGTCCTGACTTTC.

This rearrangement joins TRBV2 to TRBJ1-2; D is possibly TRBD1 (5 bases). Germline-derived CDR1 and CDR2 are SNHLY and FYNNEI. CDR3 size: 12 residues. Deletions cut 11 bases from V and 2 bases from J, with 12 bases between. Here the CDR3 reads CAVGEGNYGYTF. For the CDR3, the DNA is TGTGCCGTCGGGGAGGGGAACTATGGCTACACCTTC.

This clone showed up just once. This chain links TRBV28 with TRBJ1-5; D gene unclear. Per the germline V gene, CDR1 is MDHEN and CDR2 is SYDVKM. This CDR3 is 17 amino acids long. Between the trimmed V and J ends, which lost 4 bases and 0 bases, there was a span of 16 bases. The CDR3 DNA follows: TGTGCCAGCAGTTCCCCATATGATCCCTTTAGCAATCAGCCCCAGCATTTT. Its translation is CASSSPYDPFSNQPQHF.

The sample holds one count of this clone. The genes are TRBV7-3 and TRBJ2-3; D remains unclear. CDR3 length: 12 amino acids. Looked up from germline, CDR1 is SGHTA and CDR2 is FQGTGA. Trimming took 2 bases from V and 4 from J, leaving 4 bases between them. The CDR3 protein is CASSLGADTQYF. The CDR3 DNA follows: TGTGCCAGCAGCTTAGGGGCAGATACGCAGTATTTT.

The CDR3 nucleotides read TGTGCCAGCTCACCGGGACTAGCGGGAGCCGGGGAGCTGTTTTTT. This codes for CASSPGLAGAGELFF. The chain has TRBV18 and TRBJ2-2, with 14 bases fitting TRBD2. Germline assignment: CDR1 KGHSH and CDR2 LQKENI. Unmatched junction bases numbered 0, after V lost 3 bases and J lost 6 bases. The CDR3 totals 15 residues.

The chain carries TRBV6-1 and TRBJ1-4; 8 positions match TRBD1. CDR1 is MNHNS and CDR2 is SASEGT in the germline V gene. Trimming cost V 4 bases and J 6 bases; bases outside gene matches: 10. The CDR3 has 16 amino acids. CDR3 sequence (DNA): TGTGCCAGCAGTGTCTCTCTGACAGGGGCCTATGAAAAACTGTTTTTT. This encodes CASSVSLTGAYEKLFF.

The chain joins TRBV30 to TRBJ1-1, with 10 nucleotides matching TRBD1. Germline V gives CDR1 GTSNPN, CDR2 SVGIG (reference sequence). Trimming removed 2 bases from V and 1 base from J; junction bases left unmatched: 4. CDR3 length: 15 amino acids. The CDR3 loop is CAWSLRTGGNTEAFF. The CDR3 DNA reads TGTGCCTGGAGTCTTCGGACAGGGGGGAACACTGAAGCTTTCTTT. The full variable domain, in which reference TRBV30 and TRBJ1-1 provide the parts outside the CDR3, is SQTIHQWPATLVQPVGSPLSLECTVEGTSNPNLYWYRQAAGRGLQLLFYSVGIGQISSEVPQNLSASRPQDRQFILSSKKLLLSDSGFYLCAWSLRTGGNTEAFFGQGTRLTVV.

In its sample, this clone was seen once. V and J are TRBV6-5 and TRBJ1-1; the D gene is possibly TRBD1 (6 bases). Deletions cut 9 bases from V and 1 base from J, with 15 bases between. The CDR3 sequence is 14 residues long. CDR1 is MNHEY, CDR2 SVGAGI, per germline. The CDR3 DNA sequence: TGTGCCAGTACGCTTTCACAGGGGAACACTGAAGCTTTCTTT. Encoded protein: CASTLSQGNTEAFF.

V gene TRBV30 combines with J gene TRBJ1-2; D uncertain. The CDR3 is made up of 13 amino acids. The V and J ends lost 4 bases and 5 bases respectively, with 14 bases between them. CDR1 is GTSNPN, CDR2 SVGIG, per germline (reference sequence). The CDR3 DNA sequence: TGTGCCTGGACAGGAATACTTGGGTATGGCTACACCTTC. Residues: CAWTGILGYGYTF.

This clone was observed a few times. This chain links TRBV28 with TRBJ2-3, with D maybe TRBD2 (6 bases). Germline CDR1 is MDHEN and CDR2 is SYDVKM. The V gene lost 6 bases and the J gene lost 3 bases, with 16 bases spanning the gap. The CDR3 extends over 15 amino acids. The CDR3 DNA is TGTGCCAGCAGCCCTCTGGGGGGAGAGACAGATACGCAGTATTTT. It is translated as CASSPLGGETDTQYF.

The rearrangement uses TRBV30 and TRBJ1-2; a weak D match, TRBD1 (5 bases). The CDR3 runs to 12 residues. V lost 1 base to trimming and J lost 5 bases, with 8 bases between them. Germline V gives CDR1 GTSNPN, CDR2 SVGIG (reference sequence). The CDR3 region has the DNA TGTGCCTGGAGTGCCCAGGGTTATGGCTACACCTTC. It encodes CAWSAQGYGYTF.

The CDR3 is CASSRTSGRTGELFF. Here the CDR3 DNA reads TGTGCCAGCAGCCGTACTTCGGGACGCACCGGGGAGCTGTTTTTT. This rearrangement joins TRBV6-2 or TRBV6-3 to TRBJ2-2, with D perhaps assigned TRBD1 or TRBD2 (5 bases each). Trimming took 6 bases from V and 4 from J, leaving 15 bases between them. The CDR3 covers 15 residues. Per germline, CDR1 MNHEY and CDR2 SVGEGT.

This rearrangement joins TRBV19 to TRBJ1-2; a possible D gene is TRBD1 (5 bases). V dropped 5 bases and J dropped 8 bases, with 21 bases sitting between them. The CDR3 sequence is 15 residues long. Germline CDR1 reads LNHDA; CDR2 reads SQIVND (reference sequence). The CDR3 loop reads CASSPRDYTGGGYTF. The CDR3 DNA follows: TGTGCCAGTAGTCCCAGGGACTATACAGGAGGCGGCTACACCTTC. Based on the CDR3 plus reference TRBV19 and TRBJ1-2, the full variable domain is DGGITQSPKYLFRKEGQNVTLSCEQNLNHDAMYWYRQDPGQGLRLIYYSQIVNDFQKGDIAEGYSVSREKKESFPLTVTSAQKNPTAFYLCASSPRDYTGGGYTFGSGTRLTVV.

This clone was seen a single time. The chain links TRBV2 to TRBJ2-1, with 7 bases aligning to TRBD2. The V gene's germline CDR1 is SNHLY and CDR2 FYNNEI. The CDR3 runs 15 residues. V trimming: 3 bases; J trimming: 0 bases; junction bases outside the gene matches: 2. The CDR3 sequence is CASSESGGSYNEQFF. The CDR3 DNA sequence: TGTGCCAGCAGTGAGTCGGGGGGCTCCTACAATGAGCAGTTCTTC.

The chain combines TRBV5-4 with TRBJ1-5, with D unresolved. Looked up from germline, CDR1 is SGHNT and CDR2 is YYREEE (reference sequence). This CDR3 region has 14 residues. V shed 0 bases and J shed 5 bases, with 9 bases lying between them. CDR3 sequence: CASSLAGVDQPQHF. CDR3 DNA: TGTGCCAGCAGCTTGGCCGGGGTGGATCAGCCCCAGCATTTT.

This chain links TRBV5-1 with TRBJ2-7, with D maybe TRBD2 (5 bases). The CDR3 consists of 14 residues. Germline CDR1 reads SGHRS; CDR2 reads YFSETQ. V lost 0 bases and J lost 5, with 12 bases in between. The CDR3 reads CASSLGGRAHEQYF. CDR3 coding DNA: TGCGCCAGCAGCTTGGGAGGGCGCGCCCACGAGCAGTACTTC.

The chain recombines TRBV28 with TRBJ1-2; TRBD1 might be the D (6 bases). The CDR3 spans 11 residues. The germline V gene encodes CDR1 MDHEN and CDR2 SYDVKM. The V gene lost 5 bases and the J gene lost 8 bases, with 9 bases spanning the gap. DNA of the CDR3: TGTGCCAGCAGTCCCAGGGGCGGCTACACCTTC. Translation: CASSPRGGYTF.

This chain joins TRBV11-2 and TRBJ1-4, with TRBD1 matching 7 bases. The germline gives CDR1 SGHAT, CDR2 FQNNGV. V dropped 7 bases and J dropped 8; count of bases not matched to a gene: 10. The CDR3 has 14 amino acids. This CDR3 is CASTPDRVGEKLFF. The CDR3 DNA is TGTGCCAGCACCCCCGACAGGGTAGGCGAAAAACTGTTTTTT.